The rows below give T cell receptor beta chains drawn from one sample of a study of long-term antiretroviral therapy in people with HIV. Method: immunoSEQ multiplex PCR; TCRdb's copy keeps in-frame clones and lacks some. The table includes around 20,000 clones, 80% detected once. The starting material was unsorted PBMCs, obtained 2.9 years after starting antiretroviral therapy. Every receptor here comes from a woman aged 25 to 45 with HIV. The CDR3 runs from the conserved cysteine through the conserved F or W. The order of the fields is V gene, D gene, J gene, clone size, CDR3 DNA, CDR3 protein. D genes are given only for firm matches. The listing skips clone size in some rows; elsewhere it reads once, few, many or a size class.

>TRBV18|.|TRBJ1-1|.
TGTGCCAGCTCACCCCGCGATGAAGCTTTCTTT
CASSPRDEAFF
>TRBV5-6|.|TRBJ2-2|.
TGTGCCAGCAGCTTGGGGGGGAGGACCGGGGAGCTGTTTTTT
CASSLGGRTGELFF
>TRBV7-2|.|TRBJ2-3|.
TGTGCCAGCAGCTTACAGCCTGCCAGGGCGGCGTATTTT
CASSLQPARAAYF
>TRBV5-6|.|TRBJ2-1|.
TGTGCCAGCAGCCGACAGGTTCCTAGCTCCTACAATGAGCAGTTCTTC
CASSRQVPSSYNEQFF
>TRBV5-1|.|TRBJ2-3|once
TGCGCCAGCAGCCGAGAGGGCTACACAGATACGCAGTATTTT
CASSREGYTDTQYF
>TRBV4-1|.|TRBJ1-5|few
TGCGCCAGCAGCCAAGAAGGGACCGCGCAGGAGCCCCAGCATTTT
CASSQEGTAQEPQHF
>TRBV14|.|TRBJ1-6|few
TGTGCCAGCGCCGGCTCATACTCCTATAATTCACCCCTCCACTTT
CASAGSYSYNSPLHF
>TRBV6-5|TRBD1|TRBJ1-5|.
TGTGCCAGCAGTCTGGGACAGGGGGATCAGCCCCAGCATTTT
CASSLGQGDQPQHF
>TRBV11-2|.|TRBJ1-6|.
TGTGCCAGCAGCCCCCGGGCTGGGTCACCCCTCCACTTT
CASSPRAGSPLHF
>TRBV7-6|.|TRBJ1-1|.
TGTGCCAGCAGCTTAGCACAGGGTGCTGAAGCTTTCTTT
CASSLAQGAEAFF
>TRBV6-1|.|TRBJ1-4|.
TGTGCCAGCAGGCCAGGGACAACCAAAACCGAAAAACTGTTTTTT
CASRPGTTKTEKLFF
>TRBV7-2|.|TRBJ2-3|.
TGTGCCAGCACCCCGGCGGCACAAACAGATACGCAGTATTTT
CASTPAAQTDTQYF
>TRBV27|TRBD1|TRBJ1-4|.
TGTGCCAGCAGTGAGGGGGCTTTCGCTGAAAAACTGTTTTTT
CASSEGAFAEKLFF
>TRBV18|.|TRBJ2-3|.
TGTGCCAGCTCACCGACGGGGGGCCCCACAGATACGCAGTATTTT
CASSPTGGPTDTQYF
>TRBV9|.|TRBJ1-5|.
TGTGCCAGCAACCAACAGGATACCCATGATCAGCCCCAGCATTTT
CASNQQDTHDQPQHF
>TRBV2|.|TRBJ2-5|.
TGTGCCAGCAGGAGGGGTCTAGGGGGTGGTACCCAGTACTTC
CASRRGLGGGTQYF
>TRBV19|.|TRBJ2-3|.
TGTGCCAGTGGGAGGGGGGCAGGGAACGCTTTGAGAACAGATACGCAGTATTTT
CASGRGAGNALRTDTQYF
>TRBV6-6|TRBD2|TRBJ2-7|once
TGTGCCAGCAGTTATAGCGGGGGGCCGGTCGAGCAGTACTTC
CASSYSGGPVEQYF
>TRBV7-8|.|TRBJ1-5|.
TGTGCCAGCAGCTTCGGGTGGGGTTCGAGTCAGCCCCAGCATTTT
CASSFGWGSSQPQHF
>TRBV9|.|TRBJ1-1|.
TGTGCCAGCAGCGTAGATCCTAACAGGGTGAACACTGAAGCTTTCTTT
CASSVDPNRVNTEAFF
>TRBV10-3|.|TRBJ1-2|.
TGTGCCATCAGTGAGGGGGGAGGACGAAACTATGGCTACACCTTC
CAISEGGGRNYGYTF
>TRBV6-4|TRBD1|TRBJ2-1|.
TGTGCCAGCAGCCGGGACGCCGGGACAGGGGTCAATGAGCAGTTCTTC
CASSRDAGTGVNEQFF
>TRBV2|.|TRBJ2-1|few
TGTGCCAGCAGAAAGAGACTCATCGAGGCGTACAATGAGCAGTTCTTC
CASRKRLIEAYNEQFF
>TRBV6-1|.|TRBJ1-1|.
TGTGCCAGCAGGTTGGAGGGGAACACTGAAGCTTTCTTT
CASRLEGNTEAFF
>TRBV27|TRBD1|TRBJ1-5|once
TGTGCCAGCAGTGTGGGACAGGTTAATCAGCCCCAGCATTTT
CASSVGQVNQPQHF
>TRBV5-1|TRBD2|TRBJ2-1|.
TGCGCCAGCAGCTTCCGGTTTGGCGGGGGGTACATCGATGAGCAGTTCTTC
CASSFRFGGGYIDEQFF
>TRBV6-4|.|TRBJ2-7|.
TGTGCCAGCAGGGAACAGGCTCTCACCCCCACTACCTGGGGCTACGAGCAGTACTTC
CASREQALTPTTWGYEQYF
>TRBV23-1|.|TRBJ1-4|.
TGCGCCAGACAAAACAGATTGAATGAAAAACTGTTTTTT
CARQNRLNEKLFF
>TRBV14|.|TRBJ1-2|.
TGTGCCAGCAGCCAAGTACAGAACTATGGCTACACCTTC
CASSQVQNYGYTF
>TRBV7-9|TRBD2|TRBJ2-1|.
TGTGCCAGCAGCCCCGGACTAGCGGGGACCAATGAGCAGTTCTTC
CASSPGLAGTNEQFF
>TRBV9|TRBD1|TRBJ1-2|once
TGTGCCAGCAGCGGTACAGGGGGCTACTATGGCTACACCTTC
CASSGTGGYYGYTF
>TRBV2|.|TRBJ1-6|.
TGTGCCAGCAGTGAAGATGCAGGCATCGGCTCCTATAATTCACCCCTCCACTTT
CASSEDAGIGSYNSPLHF
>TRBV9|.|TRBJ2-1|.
TGTGCCAGCAGCGTAGCTCCCCAGAAGGACCTCCAGTTCTTC
CASSVAPQKDLQFF
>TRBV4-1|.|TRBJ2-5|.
TGCGCCAGCAGCCAAGATAGGCCAGGTCAAGAGACCCAGTACTTC
CASSQDRPGQETQYF
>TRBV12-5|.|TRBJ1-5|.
TGTGCTAGTGGTTTGGTATTGGGACACGTTAATCAGCCCCAGCATTTT
CASGLVLGHVNQPQHF
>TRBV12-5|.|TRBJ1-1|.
TGTGCTAGTGGTTTGGTACAGGGGAACACTGAAGCTTTCTTT
CASGLVQGNTEAFF
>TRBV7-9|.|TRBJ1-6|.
TGTGCCAGCAGCTTAGTGGGGCACAGTAATTCACCCCTCCACTTT
CASSLVGHSNSPLHF
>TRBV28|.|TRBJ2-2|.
TGTGCCAGCAGTTTTTCCCGCACCGGGGAGCTGTTTTTT
CASSFSRTGELFF
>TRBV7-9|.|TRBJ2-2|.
TGTGCCAGGGGGGTAGGCACCGGGGAGCTGTTTTTT
CARGVGTGELFF
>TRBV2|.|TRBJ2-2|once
TGTGCCAGCAGTGAAGAACAGGTCTTTTCGAACACCGGGGAGCTGTTTTTT
CASSEEQVFSNTGELFF
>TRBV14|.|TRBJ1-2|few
TGTGCCAGCAGCCTCGACGGATCCTATGGCTACACCTTC
CASSLDGSYGYTF
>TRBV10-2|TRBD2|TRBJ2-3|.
TGCGCCAGCAGTCTCCCCGGGACTAGCGGGGGGCCCGGTAGCACAGATACGCAGTATTTT
CASSLPGTSGGPGSTDTQYF
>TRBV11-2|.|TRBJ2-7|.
TGTGCCAGCAGCTCCTCCTACGAGCAGTACTTC
CASSSSYEQYF
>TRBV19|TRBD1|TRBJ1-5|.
TGTGCCAGTAGTGCCCCGGGACAGGGGGCTATTAGGGGCAATCAGCCCCAGCATTTT
CASSAPGQGAIRGNQPQHF
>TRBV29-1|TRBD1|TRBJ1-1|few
TGCAGCGGAGCAAAGGGACAGGGAACAACCAGGGACACTGAAGCTTTCTTT
CSGAKGQGTTRDTEAFF
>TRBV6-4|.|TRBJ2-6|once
TGTGCCAGCAGTGAGACCTCTGGGGCCAACGTCCTGACTTTC
CASSETSGANVLTF
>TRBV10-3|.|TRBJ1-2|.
TGTGCCATCAGTAACACACTCGGACAGACTGGCTACACCTTC
CAISNTLGQTGYTF
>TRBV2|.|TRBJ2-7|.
TGTGCCAGCAGTGGGAAGGGCGGGGCCTACGAGCAGTACTTC
CASSGKGGAYEQYF
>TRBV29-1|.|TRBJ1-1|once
TGCAGCGTTGAAGGGCTGGCTGAAGCTTTCTTT
CSVEGLAEAFF
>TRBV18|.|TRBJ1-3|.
TGTGCCAGCTCACAAGGAGCCCCCTCTGGAAACACCATATATTTT
CASSQGAPSGNTIYF
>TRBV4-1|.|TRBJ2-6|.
TGCGCCAGCAGCCAAGGGGCCACCCTCTCTGGGGCCAACGTCCTGACTTTC
CASSQGATLSGANVLTF
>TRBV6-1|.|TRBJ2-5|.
TGTGCCAGCAGTGTCGGCGTAAAAGAGCAAGAGACCCAGTACTTC
CASSVGVKEQETQYF
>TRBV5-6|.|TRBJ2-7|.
TGTGCCAGCAAGACCGGGACGAGGACCTTCATGGAGCAGTACTTC
CASKTGTRTFMEQYF
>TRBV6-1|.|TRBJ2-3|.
TGTGCCAGCAGGCCCTTGAGCACAGATACGCAGTATTTT
CASRPLSTDTQYF
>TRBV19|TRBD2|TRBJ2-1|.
TGTGCCAGTAGTATATGGCGGGGGAGCTCCTACAATGAGCAGTTCTTC
CASSIWRGSSYNEQFF